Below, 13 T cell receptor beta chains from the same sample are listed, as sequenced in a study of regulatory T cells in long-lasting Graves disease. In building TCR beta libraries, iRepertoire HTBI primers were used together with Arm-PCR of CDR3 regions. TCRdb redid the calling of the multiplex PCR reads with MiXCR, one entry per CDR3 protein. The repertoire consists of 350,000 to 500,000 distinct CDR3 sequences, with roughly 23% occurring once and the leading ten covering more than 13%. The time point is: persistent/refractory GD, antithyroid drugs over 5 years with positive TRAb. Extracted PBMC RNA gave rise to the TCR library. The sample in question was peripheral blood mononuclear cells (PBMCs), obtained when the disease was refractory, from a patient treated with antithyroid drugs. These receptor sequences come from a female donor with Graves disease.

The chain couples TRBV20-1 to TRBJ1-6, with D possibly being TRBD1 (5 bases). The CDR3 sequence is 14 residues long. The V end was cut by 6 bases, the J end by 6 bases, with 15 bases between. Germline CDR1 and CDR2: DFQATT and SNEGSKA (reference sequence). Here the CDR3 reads CSAPNDRANSPLHF. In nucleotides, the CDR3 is TGCAGTGCCCCCAACGACAGAGCTAATTCACCCCTCCACTTT.

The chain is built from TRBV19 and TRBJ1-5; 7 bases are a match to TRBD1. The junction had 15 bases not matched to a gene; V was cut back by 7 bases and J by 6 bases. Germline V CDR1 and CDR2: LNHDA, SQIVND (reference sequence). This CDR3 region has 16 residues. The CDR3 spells CASTTRTGRIGQPQHF. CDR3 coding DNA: TGTGCCAGTACCACCAGGACAGGTCGAATAGGTCAGCCCCAGCATTTT.

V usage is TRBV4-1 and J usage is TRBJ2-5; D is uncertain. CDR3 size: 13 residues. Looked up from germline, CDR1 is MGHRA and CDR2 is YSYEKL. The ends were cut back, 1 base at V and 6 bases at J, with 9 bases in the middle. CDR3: CASSQGGGQTQYF. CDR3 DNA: TGCGCCAGCAGCCAAGGTGGTGGTCAGACCCAGTACTTC.

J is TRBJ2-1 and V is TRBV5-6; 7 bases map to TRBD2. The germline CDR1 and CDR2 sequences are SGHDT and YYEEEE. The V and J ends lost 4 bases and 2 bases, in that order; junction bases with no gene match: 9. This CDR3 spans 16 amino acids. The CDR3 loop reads CASSPPGLAAYNEQFF. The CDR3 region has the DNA TGTGCCAGCAGCCCCCCTGGGCTAGCGGCCTACAATGAGCAGTTCTTC. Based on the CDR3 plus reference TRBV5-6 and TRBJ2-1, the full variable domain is DAGVTQSPTHLIKTRGQQVTLRCSPKSGHDTVSWYQQALGQGPQFIFQYYEEEERQRGNFPDRFSGHQFPNYSSELNVNALLLGDSALYLCASSPPGLAAYNEQFFGPGTRLTVL.

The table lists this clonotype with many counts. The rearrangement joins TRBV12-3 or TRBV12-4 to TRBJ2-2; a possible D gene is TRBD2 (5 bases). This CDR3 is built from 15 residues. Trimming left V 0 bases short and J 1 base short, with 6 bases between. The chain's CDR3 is CASSLASGNTGELFF. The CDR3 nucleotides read TGTGCCAGCAGTTTAGCCAGCGGGAACACCGGGGAGCTGTTTTTT.

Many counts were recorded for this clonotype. The CDR3: CACNGEDQPQHF. The DNA of the CDR3 is TGTGCCTGTAACGGGGAAGATCAGCCCCAGCATTTT. J is TRBJ1-5 and V is TRBV28; D is ambiguous. Looked up from germline, CDR1 is MDHEN and CDR2 is SYDVKM. Trimming pared 11 bases from V and 5 bases from J, leaving 13 bases between. The CDR3 covers 12 residues.

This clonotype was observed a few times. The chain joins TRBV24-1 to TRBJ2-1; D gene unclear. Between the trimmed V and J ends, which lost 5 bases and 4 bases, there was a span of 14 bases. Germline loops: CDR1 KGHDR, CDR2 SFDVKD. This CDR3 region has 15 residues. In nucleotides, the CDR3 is TGTGCCACCAGTGCTCAAACCGGTGGGTACAATGAGCAGTTCTTC. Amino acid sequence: CATSAQTGGYNEQFF.

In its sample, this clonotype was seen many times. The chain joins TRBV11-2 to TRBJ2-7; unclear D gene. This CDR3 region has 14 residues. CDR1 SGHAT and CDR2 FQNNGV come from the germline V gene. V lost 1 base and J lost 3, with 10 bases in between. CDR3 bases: TGTGCCAGCAGCTTAGCTCCGATCGGCTACGAGCAGTACTTC. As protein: CASSLAPIGYEQYF.

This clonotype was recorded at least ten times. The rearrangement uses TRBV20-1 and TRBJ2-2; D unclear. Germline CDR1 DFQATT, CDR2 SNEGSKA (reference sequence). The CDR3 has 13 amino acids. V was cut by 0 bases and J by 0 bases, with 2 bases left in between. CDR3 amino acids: CSARDANTGELFF. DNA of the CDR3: TGCAGTGCTAGAGATGCGAACACCGGGGAGCTGTTTTTT.

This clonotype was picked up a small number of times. CDR3 amino acids: CASSLRGGPTNEKLFF. In nucleotides, the CDR3 is TGCGCCAGCAGCCTCCGGGGGGGCCCAACTAATGAAAAACTGTTTTTT. This sequence joins TRBV5-1 and TRBJ1-4; D is possibly TRBD1 (6 bases). The CDR3 consists of 16 residues. Germline CDR1 reads SGHRS; CDR2 reads YFSETQ. V lost 4 bases and J 0 bases, leaving 13 bases between the germline ends.

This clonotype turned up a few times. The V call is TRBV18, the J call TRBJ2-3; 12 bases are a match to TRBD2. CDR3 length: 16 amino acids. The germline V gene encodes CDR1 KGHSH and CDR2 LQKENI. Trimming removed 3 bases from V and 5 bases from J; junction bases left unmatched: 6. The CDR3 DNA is TGTGCCAGCTCACCCTCTAGCGGGAGGGCCGAAGATACGCAGTATTTT. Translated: CASSPSSGRAEDTQYF.

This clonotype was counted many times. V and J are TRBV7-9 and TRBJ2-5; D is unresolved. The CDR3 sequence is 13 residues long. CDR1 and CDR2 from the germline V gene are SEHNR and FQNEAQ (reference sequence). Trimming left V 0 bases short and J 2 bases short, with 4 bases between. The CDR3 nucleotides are TGTGCCAGCAGCTTAGCTTGGCAAGAGACCCAGTACTTC. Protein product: CASSLAWQETQYF.

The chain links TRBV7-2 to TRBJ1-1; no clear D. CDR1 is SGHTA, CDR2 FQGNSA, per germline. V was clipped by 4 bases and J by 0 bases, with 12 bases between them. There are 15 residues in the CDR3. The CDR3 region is CASSSPRRMNTEAFF. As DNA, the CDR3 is TGTGCCAGCAGCTCACCTCGTCGTATGAACACTGAAGCTTTCTTT.